A single sample gave rise to the 14 T cell receptor beta chains below, sequenced in a study of PD-L1 blockade in urothelial cancer. The time point here: peripheral blood 6 weeks after treatment start. The assay was immunoSEQ multiplex PCR, and TCRdb's table has in-frame clones only and misses some. Of roughly 28,000 clones detected, approximately 80% appear once; the ten largest clones hold approximately 3%. Sequenced here: PBMCs, sampled around atezolizumab (anti-PD-L1) treatment. The receptors were sampled from a man aged 65 to 79 with urothelial cancer.

The rearrangement links TRBV5-4 to TRBJ1-2, with 8 bases that match TRBD1. This CDR3 is built from 14 residues. CDR1 and CDR2 from the germline V gene are SGHNT and YYREEE (reference sequence). Trimming at V came to 2 bases and at J to 7 bases, leaving 7 bases not matched to a gene. The CDR3 reads CASSFVQGAGGYTF. The CDR3 bases are TGTGCCAGCAGCTTTGTCCAGGGGGCGGGTGGCTACACCTTC.

CDR3 bases: TGTGCCAGCAGCTCGACAGGTTCCGAGCAGTACTTC. It encodes CASSSTGSEQYF. The V gene is TRBV7-3, the J gene TRBJ2-7, with D tentatively TRBD1 (6 bases). In germline, CDR1 is SGHTA, CDR2 FQGTGA. The V and J ends lost 4 bases and 6 bases respectively, with 10 bases between them. The CDR3 has 12 amino acids.

The rearrangement uses TRBV4-2 and TRBJ2-2; 13 bases match TRBD2. Germline-derived CDR1 and CDR2 are LGHNA and YNFKEQ. The CDR3 consists of 19 residues. Trimming removed 0 bases from V and 5 bases from J; junction bases left unmatched: 9. The CDR3 spells CASSQDRTSGSEWTGELFF. In DNA form, the CDR3 reads TGTGCCAGCAGCCAAGATCGGACTAGCGGGAGTGAATGGACCGGGGAGCTGTTTTTT.

This chain links TRBV28 with TRBJ1-5, with D maybe TRBD1 (5 bases). Germline CDR1 is MDHEN and CDR2 is SYDVKM. V was clipped by 7 bases and J by 6 bases, with 10 bases between them. The CDR3 consists of 12 residues. The CDR3 region is CASKEGPQPQHF. DNA for the CDR3: TGTGCCAGCAAGGAGGGGCCTCAGCCCCAGCATTTT.

The rearrangement uses TRBV5-7 and TRBJ2-1; tentatively, D is TRBD1 (5 bases). TRBV5-7 is noted as an ORF with a role that remains uncertain. The CDR3 totals 16 residues. V was clipped by 4 bases and J by 5 bases, with 19 bases between them. The CDR3 reads CASSPLAAGSHNEQFF. The CDR3 coding sequence is TGTGCCAGCAGCCCCCTCGCGGCAGGGTCCCACAATGAGCAGTTCTTC.

The chain joins TRBV13 to TRBJ2-7, with TRBD1 matching over 7 bases. This CDR3 comprises 13 residues. Germline V lookup: CDR1 PRHDT, CDR2 FYEKMQ (reference sequence). V shed 5 bases, J shed 3 bases, and the junction held 4 bases outside the gene matches. CDR3 in DNA: TGTGCCAGCAGCCCCCGGACAGGCTACGAGCAGTACTTC. Amino acids: CASSPRTGYEQYF.

V and J are TRBV7-6 and TRBJ2-1; 7 nucleotides line up with TRBD2. The germline V gene encodes CDR1 SGHVS and CDR2 FNYEAQ. The J segment lost 0 bases and the V segment lost 2 bases, leaving 1 base of the junction unmatched. The CDR3 is made up of 15 amino acids. DNA of the CDR3: TGTGCCAGCAGCTTAAGGGAGGGCTCCTACAATGAGCAGTTCTTC. It is translated as CASSLREGSYNEQFF. Full variable domain (missing parts from reference TRBV7-6 and TRBJ2-1): GAGVSQSPRYKVTKRGQDVALRCDPISGHVSLYWYRQALGQGPEFLTYFNYEAQQDKSGLPNDRFSAERPEGSISTLTIQRTEQRDSAMYRCASSLREGSYNEQFFGPGTRLTVL.

A few counts support this clone. J is TRBJ2-1 and V is TRBV5-1; 12 nucleotides match TRBD1. The length of the CDR3 is 16 residues. Germline V CDR1 and CDR2: SGHRS, YFSETQ. Trimming took 4 bases from V and 3 from J; bases not matched to a gene: 5. The CDR3 here is CASSPGTGGYYNEQFF. CDR3 sequence (DNA): TGCGCCAGCAGCCCGGGGACAGGGGGCTACTACAATGAGCAGTTCTTC.

This chain joins TRBV5-5 and TRBJ2-1; 13 nucleotides line up with TRBD2. Germline lookup yields CDR1 SGHKS and CDR2 YYEKEE (reference sequence). The CDR3 spans 14 residues. V lost 5 bases, J lost 10 bases, and 6 bases stayed unmatched. The CDR3 spells CASSPLAGGEEQFF. The CDR3 DNA follows: TGTGCCAGCAGTCCACTAGCGGGGGGGGAGGAGCAGTTCTTC.

The CDR3 DNA is TGTGCCAGCAAGAGACAGTCAGACGCCGGTGGCTACACCTTC. This encodes CASKRQSDAGGYTF. This chain uses TRBV6-6 with TRBJ1-2, with a possible D match to TRBD1 (5 bases). Trimming removed 7 bases from V and 7 bases from J, with 19 bases in between. The germline V gene has CDR1 MNHNY and CDR2 SVGAGI (reference sequence). The CDR3 extends over 14 amino acids.

J is TRBJ1-5 and V is TRBV7-2, with no clear D. Trimming removed 4 bases at V and 7 bases at J, with 11 bases between. There are 13 residues in the CDR3. Germline V lookup: CDR1 SGHTA, CDR2 FQGNSA. The CDR3 nucleotides are TGTGCCAGCAGCTCTACCTTTTACCAGCCCCAGCATTTT. This sequence encodes CASSSTFYQPQHF.

V usage is TRBV18 and J usage is TRBJ2-3; D is perhaps TRBD2 (6 bases). Trimming stripped 2 bases from V and 5 bases from J, with 14 bases between. Germline CDR1 is KGHSH and CDR2 is LQKENI. The CDR3 runs 15 residues. The CDR3 reads CASSPGGAGLDTQYF. DNA for the CDR3: TGTGCCAGCTCACCAGGAGGCGCGGGATTAGATACGCAGTATTTT. The full variable domain, completed using reference TRBV18 and TRBJ2-3, is NAGVMQNPRHLVRRRGQEARLRCSPMKGHSHVYWYRQLPEEGLKFMVYLQKENIIDESGMPKERFSAEFPKEGPSILRIQQVVRGDSAAYFCASSPGGAGLDTQYFGPGTRLTVL.

The chain recombines TRBV5-4 with TRBJ1-3, with D perhaps TRBD1 (5 bases). The V gene's germline CDR1 is SGHNT and CDR2 YYREEE (reference sequence). Trimming took off 3 bases at V and 2 bases at J, with 15 bases between the two ends. This CDR3 spans 16 amino acids. This chain's CDR3 is CASSSRQGSTGNTIYF. The CDR3 DNA reads as TGTGCCAGCAGCTCCAGGCAGGGCTCAACTGGAAACACCATATATTTT.

V is TRBV6-1 and J is TRBJ1-1; unclear D gene. With 5 bases removed from V and 0 bases from J, the gap between germline ends came to 4 bases. Germline V gene lookup returns CDR1 MNHNS and CDR2 SASEGT. The length of the CDR3 is 12 residues. The CDR3 nucleotides are TGTGCCAGCAGTCCCATGAACACTGAAGCTTTCTTT. This encodes CASSPMNTEAFF.